A single sample is the source of the 2 T cell receptor beta chains below, sequenced in a study of T-cell reconstitution after alpha-beta-depleted transplantation in children. The TCRbeta library incorporated unique molecular identifiers. MiXCR, run by TCRdb on the PCR reads, gives a single entry per CDR3 protein. The sample records tens of thousands of distinct CDR3 sequences, about 7% being singletons. The starting material was PBMCs from the stem cell graft donor, obtained from the stem cell graft. These receptor sequences come from a human donor who donated a stem cell graft to a child with acute lymphoblastic leukemia.

This clonotype was counted at least ten times. The chain joins TRBV6-2 or TRBV6-3 to TRBJ1-1, with 9 bases matching TRBD1. V shed 2 bases, J shed 10 bases, and the junction held 8 bases outside the gene matches. Germline CDR1 reads MNHEY; CDR2 reads SVGEGT. The CDR3 has 14 residues. CDR3 amino acids: CASSYRTGAALAFF. Written as DNA, the CDR3 is TGTGCCAGCAGTTACCGGACAGGGGCCGCCCTAGCTTTCTTT.

This clonotype has at least ten counts. The chain recombines TRBV9 with TRBJ2-7, with 10 positions matching TRBD2. The CDR3 consists of 14 residues. CDR1 SGDLS and CDR2 YYNGEE come from the germline V gene. With 4 bases clipped from V and 3 bases from J, the junction kept 4 bases outside the gene matches. CDR3 DNA sequence: TGTGCCAGCAGCCCCCGGACTAGCGGCTACGAGCAGTACTTC. Translated, it gives CASSPRTSGYEQYF.